The entry below describes one TCR beta chain. V lost 3 bases and J 4 bases, leaving 10 bases between the germline ends. Germline CDR1 reads MNHEY; CDR2 reads SVGEGT. The CDR3 contains 13 residues. This sample stems from a study of blood T cell repertoires in COVID-19. In the source study's methods: Reference gene primer amplification in the assay estimated nucleated cell counts. Assay used: immunoSEQ multiplex PCR; TCRdb lists only in-frame clones, some missing. V and J calls and clone size are given by that table; D and trimming were obtained from the DNA. The data contain roughly 38,000 clones, around 85% of them singletons.

This TCR was recovered from a middle-aged man with active COVID-19. The chain carries TRBV6-2 or TRBV6-3 and TRBJ2-7; possible D gene TRBD2, 5 bases. Material for sequencing was peripheral blood. In DNA form, the CDR3 reads TGTGCCAGCAGTTATGGGAGATGGTACGAGCAGTACTTC. As protein: CASSYGRWYEQYF.